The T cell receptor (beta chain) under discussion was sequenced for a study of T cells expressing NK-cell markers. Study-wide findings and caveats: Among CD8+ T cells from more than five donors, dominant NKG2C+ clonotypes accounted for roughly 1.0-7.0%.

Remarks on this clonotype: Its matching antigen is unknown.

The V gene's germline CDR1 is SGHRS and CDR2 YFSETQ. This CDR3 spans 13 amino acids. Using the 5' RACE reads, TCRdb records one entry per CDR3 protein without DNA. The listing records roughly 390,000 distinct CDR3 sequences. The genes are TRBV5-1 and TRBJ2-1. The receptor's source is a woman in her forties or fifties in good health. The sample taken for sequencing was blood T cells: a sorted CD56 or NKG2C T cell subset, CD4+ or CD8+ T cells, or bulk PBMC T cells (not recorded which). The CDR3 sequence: CASSFELTNEQFF.